The rows below give T cell receptor beta chains drawn from one sample of a study of CD8 T cells in ankylosing spondylitis. One entry per CDR3 protein results from TCRdb running MiXCR on the 5' RACE reads. The data show around 480,000 distinct CDR3 sequences, 17% seen once. The specimen sequenced was blood, either unsorted or a sorted T cell fraction (not recorded which). The receptor source for this set is a male donor with ankylosing spondylitis. Both conserved end residues are part of each CDR3. The D gene is left open where the match is weak. Clone size is given for some rows only: seen once, a few or many times, or a class if the clone is expanded.

j_call d_call v_call clone_size cdr3_nt cdr3_aa
TRBJ2-1 TRBD2 TRBV9 few TGTGCCAGCGGAGCTAGCGGCAACTCCTACAATGAGCAGTTCTTC CASGASGNSYNEQFF
TRBJ2-1 NA TRBV15 NA TGTGCCACCAGCAGAACCCGCAGTGGGGTCGGCTACAATGAGCAGTTCTTC CATSRTRSGVGYNEQFF
TRBJ2-5 NA TRBV29-1 few TGCAGCGGTCAGATACAAGAGACCCAGTACTTC CSGQIQETQYF
TRBJ2-5 NA TRBV10-3 few TGTGCCATCAGTGAGGTCATGGTGGAGAGACCCCAGTACTTC CAISEVMVERPQYF
TRBJ1-3 NA TRBV20-1 NA TGCAGTGCTAGTTGGCCCTCTGGAAACACCATATATTTT CSASWPSGNTIYF
TRBJ2-1 TRBD2 TRBV2 few TGTGCCAGCTCGGGACTAGCGGGAGTGGATGAGTTCTTC CASSGLAGVDEFF
TRBJ2-4 NA TRBV5-1 NA TGCGCCAGCAGCCTATTAAACATTCAGTACTTC CASSLLNIQYF
TRBJ2-1 NA TRBV20-1 NA TGCAGTGCTTGGGACGGAAGCTCCTACAATGAGCAGTTCTTC CSAWDGSSYNEQFF
TRBJ2-5 NA TRBV29-1 few TGCAGCGTTGAAGAACTGGCATTCGAGACCCAGTACTTC CSVEELAFETQYF
TRBJ1-2 TRBD1 TRBV12-3/TRBV12-4 NA TGTGCCAGCAGCGGACAGGGCAATAACTATGGCTACACCTTC CASSGQGNNYGYTF
TRBJ1-5 TRBD1 TRBV12-3/TRBV12-4 many TGTGCCAGCAGTACTCCCGGGACAGGGGTTCAGCCCCAGCATTTT CASSTPGTGVQPQHF
TRBJ1-5 NA TRBV7-8 NA TGTGCCAGCAGCTCCAACAGGGGCAATCAGCCCCAGCATTTT CASSSNRGNQPQHF
TRBJ2-4 NA TRBV9 few TGTGCCAGCAGCGTCCAGGGGCGAGAGAACATTCAGTACTTC CASSVQGRENIQYF
TRBJ2-1 TRBD2 TRBV20-1 NA TGCAGTGCTCCCGGGAGAAGCGGGGGGGCAGGGGAGCAGTTCTTC CSAPGRSGGAGEQFF
TRBJ2-1 TRBD2 TRBV20-1 NA TGCAGTGCTCCCGGGACTAGCGGGAGGGTGATGGTGTACAATGAGCAGTTCTTC CSAPGTSGRVMVYNEQFF
TRBJ2-7 NA TRBV12-3/TRBV12-4 NA TGTGCCAGCAGTTCCAGGGGGGCGTCCATCTACGAGCAGTACTTC CASSSRGASIYEQYF
TRBJ2-1 TRBD2 TRBV20-1 few TGCAGTGCTAGTCGATCTAGCGGGAAGAATGAGCAGTTCTTC CSASRSSGKNEQFF
TRBJ1-3 TRBD1 TRBV6-5 NA TGTGCCAGCAGTTCCGGGACAGGGGGGCGAAACACCATATATTTT CASSSGTGGRNTIYF
TRBJ2-5 NA TRBV5-1 NA TGCGCCAGCAGCTGGGGAAGCGCAGGATTAAAAGAGACCCAGTACTTC CASSWGSAGLKETQYF
TRBJ2-5 NA TRBV15 NA TGTGCCACCAGCAGAGTACAGGATATTAAAGAGACCCAGTACTTC CATSRVQDIKETQYF
TRBJ2-2 NA TRBV20-1 NA TGCAGTGCTAGGGAGAATAGCGGAGGAGACACCGGGGAGCTGTTTTTT CSARENSGGDTGELFF
TRBJ2-5 TRBD2 TRBV24-1 few TGTGCCACCAGTGACGCCCGACTAGCGGGAGAGGAGACCCAGTACTTC CATSDARLAGEETQYF